This T cell receptor beta chain was sequenced in a study of cytomegalovirus exposure and HLA in healthy donors. Overall study: The approximately 120 validation repertoires, a later analysis reported, used the same platform as the roughly 660 repertoires from the first cohort. Findings and limits, study-wide: Listed as cytomegalovirus-associated were 150 to 200 TCR beta chains.

Of note for this clone: Its target is not known.

CDR3 size: 14 residues. The V gene's germline CDR1 is KGHSH and CDR2 LQKENI. V was pared by 10 bases and J by 4 bases, with 19 bases between. Clones were read by immunoSEQ multiplex PCR, and TCRdb kept only the in-frame ones, dropping some. The sample lists about 79,000 clones, approximately 93% seen once, with 3.5% to 4% in the top ten. This TCR came from a woman aged 30 to 39 in good health and CMV-seronegative. The V gene is TRBV18, the J gene TRBJ1-1, with D perhaps matching TRBD1 (5 bases). The sequenced sample was PBMCs. CDR3 bases: TGTGCCACGGCCGGGGGACTTGGGGGCACTGAAGCTTTCTTT. This encodes CATAGGLGGTEAFF.